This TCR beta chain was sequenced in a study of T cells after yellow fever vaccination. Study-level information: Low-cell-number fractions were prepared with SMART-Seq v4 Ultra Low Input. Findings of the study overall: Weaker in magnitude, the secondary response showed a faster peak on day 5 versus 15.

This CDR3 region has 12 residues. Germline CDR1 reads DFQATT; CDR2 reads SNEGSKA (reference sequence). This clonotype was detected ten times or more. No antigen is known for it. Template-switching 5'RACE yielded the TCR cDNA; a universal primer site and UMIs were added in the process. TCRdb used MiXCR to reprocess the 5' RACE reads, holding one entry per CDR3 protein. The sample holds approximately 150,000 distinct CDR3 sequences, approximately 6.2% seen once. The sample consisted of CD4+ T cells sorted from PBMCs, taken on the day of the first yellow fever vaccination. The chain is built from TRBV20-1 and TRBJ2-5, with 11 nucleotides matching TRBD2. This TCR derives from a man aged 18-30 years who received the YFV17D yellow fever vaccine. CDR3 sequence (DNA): TGCCAACTAGCGGGGGTCCAAGAGACCCAGTACTTC. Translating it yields CQLAGVQETQYF.